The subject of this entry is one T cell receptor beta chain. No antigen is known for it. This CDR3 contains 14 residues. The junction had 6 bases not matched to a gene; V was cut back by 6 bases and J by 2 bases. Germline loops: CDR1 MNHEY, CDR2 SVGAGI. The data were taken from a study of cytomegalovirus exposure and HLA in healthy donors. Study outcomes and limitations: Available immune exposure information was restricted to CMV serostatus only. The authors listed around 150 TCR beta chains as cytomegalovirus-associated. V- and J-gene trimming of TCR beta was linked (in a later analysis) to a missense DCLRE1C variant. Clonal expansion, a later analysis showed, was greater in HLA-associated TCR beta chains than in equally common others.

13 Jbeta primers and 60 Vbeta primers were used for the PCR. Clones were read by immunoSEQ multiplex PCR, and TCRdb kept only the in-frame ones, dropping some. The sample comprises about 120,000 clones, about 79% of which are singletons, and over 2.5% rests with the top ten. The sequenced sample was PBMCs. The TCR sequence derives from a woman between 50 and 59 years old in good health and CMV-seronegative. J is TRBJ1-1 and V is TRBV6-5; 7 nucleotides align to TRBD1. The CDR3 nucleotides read TGTGCCAGCAGCGCGGGACAGACCAACACTGAAGCTTTCTTT. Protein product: CASSAGQTNTEAFF.